This is a list of T cell receptor beta chains from one sample in a study of vaccination and CD4 T cells after COVID-19. TCRdb passed the PCR reads through MiXCR, listing each CDR3 protein once. The sample has fewer than 30,000 distinct CDR3 sequences; under 50% are singletons. Their antigen targets remain unknown. The source material was CD4+ T cells from blood, cultured in vitro, sampled about 7 months after SARS-CoV-2 vaccination. These TCRs come from a human donor who had recovered from COVID-19. The CDR3 runs from the conserved cysteine through the conserved F or W. Fields, in order: D gene, V gene, J gene, clone size, CDR3 DNA, CDR3 protein. A D gene is named only where the DNA matches it firmly. Size tells how often a clone was seen (once, few, many) or the class of an expanded clone, and some rows leave it out.

TRBD2	TRBV11-2	TRBJ2-5	.	TGTGCCAGCAGAATTCCGGGACTAGCTGCCGAGACCCAGTACTTC	CASRIPGLAAETQYF
.	TRBV7-2	TRBJ2-1	.	TGTGCCAGCAGCTTTGGGAGTGGGTCAGATGAGCAGTTCTTC	CASSFGSGSDEQFF
.	TRBV2	TRBJ2-5	.	TGTGCCAGCAGTGAAGGCGGCCAAGAGACCCAGTACTTC	CASSEGGQETQYF
.	TRBV19	TRBJ2-1	few	TGTGCCAGTAGTATACCCCCCTTGCCGGGGGTGGAGCAGTTCTTC	CASSIPPLPGVEQFF
.	TRBV20-1	TRBJ1-2	.	TGCAGTGCTAGGAGGGCGGAGACTTACCATGGCTACACCTTC	CSARRAETYHGYTF
TRBD1	TRBV5-4	TRBJ1-2	.	TGTGCCAGCAGTCAAAAGGGGGCGGATGGCTACACCTTC	CASSQKGADGYTF
TRBD1	TRBV6-2/TRBV6-3	TRBJ1-2	few	TGTGCCACCAGGGACAGGCCACCTAACTATGGCTACACCTTC	CATRDRPPNYGYTF
.	TRBV7-9	TRBJ2-7	.	TGTGCCAGCAGCCACTCTAACTACGAGCAGTACTTC	CASSHSNYEQYF
.	TRBV27	TRBJ2-2	few	TGTGCCAGCCGCAGACGCCCCACCGGGGAGCTGTTTTTT	CASRRRPTGELFF
TRBD1	TRBV20-1	TRBJ1-2	.	TGCAGTGCTGGATTCTCAGGGGGTCAGCCTAACTATGGCTACACCTTC	CSAGFSGGQPNYGYTF
TRBD1	TRBV19	TRBJ2-5	.	TGTGCCAGTAGGGATCCGGGACAGGGAGATCAAGAGACCCAGTACTTC	CASRDPGQGDQETQYF
.	TRBV27	TRBJ2-7	.	TGTGCCAGCAGTTTATTGGGGGAGCAGTACTTC	CASSLLGEQYF
.	TRBV20-1	TRBJ2-7	.	TGCAGTGCTATGGGGCGGGACCCAACCTACGAGCAGTACTTC	CSAMGRDPTYEQYF
TRBD2	TRBV7-2	TRBJ2-7	.	TGTGCCAGCGCCGGGGCTAGCGGGAGCTACGAGCAGTACTTC	CASAGASGSYEQYF
.	TRBV11-2	TRBJ2-7	.	TGTGCCAGCAGCTTAGAAGGGCGGACTTCCTACGAGCAGTACTTC	CASSLEGRTSYEQYF
TRBD2	TRBV27	TRBJ2-1	few	TGTGCCAGCAGTCAACGAGCGGGAGCTGTAAATGAGCAGTTCTTC	CASSQRAGAVNEQFF
.	TRBV6-1	TRBJ2-5	.	TGTGCCAGCAGGGACACAGGGGACTTAGAGACCCAGTACTTC	CASRDTGDLETQYF
.	TRBV29-1	TRBJ1-2	.	TGCAGCGTTGAAGGCGGGCCCTCGGCCGGCTACACCTTC	CSVEGGPSAGYTF
.	TRBV7-2	TRBJ1-5	.	TGTGCCAGCAGCTGGGGGCTCGATCAGCCCCAGCATTTT	CASSWGLDQPQHF
TRBD2	TRBV28	TRBJ2-7	.	TGTGCCAGCAGTTTCCCCAGCGGGAGTATATCCCCCGAGCAGTACTTC	CASSFPSGSISPEQYF
.	TRBV27	TRBJ2-3	.	TGTGCCAGCGGGGAGCAACTTAGCACAGATACGCAGTATTTT	CASGEQLSTDTQYF
.	TRBV20-1	TRBJ2-1	.	TGCAGTGCTAGCAGACGCTCCTACAATGAGCAGTTCTTC	CSASRRSYNEQFF
.	TRBV20-1	TRBJ2-3	.	TGCAGTGCTACCACTCCGGCTGCTAGCACAGATACGCAGTATTTT	CSATTPAASTDTQYF
.	TRBV28	TRBJ2-2	.	TGTGCCAGCAGTCTCAAATTGAACACCGGGGAGCTGTTTTTT	CASSLKLNTGELFF
.	TRBV7-2	TRBJ1-6	.	TGTGCCAGCAGCTTAGGACTGCTTGGTTCACCCCTCCACTTT	CASSLGLLGSPLHF
.	TRBV10-1	TRBJ2-1	.	TGCGCCAGCAGTGAGTTTGCCCCCCGAGACCCCTACAATGAGCAGTTCTTC	CASSEFAPRDPYNEQFF
TRBD1	TRBV6-1	TRBJ1-5	few	TGTGCCAGCAGTGAAGCGCTCAGGGGGATTCAGCCCCAGCATTTT	CASSEALRGIQPQHF
TRBD2	TRBV20-1	TRBJ2-3	.	TGCAGTGCCTTAGCGGGGGCTAGCACAGATACGCAGTATTTT	CSALAGASTDTQYF
TRBD1	TRBV6-1	TRBJ2-5	.	TGTGCCAGCAGCCGGGGACAGGGAGGTCTAGAGACCCAGTACTTC	CASSRGQGGLETQYF
.	TRBV28	TRBJ1-5	.	TGTGCCAGCAGTCTCCCCGCGGGGGGCGATCAGCCCCAGCATTTT	CASSLPAGGDQPQHF
.	TRBV20-1	TRBJ2-3	few	TGCAGTGCTGGAGATAGTGGAGATACGCAGTATTTT	CSAGDSGDTQYF
.	TRBV7-8	TRBJ1-6	.	TGTGCCAGCAGCCCCAGGGGCACCTATAATTCACCCCTCCACTTT	CASSPRGTYNSPLHF
TRBD2	TRBV20-1	TRBJ2-5	.	TGCAGTGTCCCGAAACCGCGGGGGGAGACCCAGTACTTC	CSVPKPRGETQYF
TRBD2	TRBV20-1	TRBJ2-7	.	TGCAGTGCTAGAGATTCCCTGCGGGAGGGTTACTCCTACGAGCAGTACTTC	CSARDSLREGYSYEQYF
.	TRBV7-2	TRBJ2-6	.	TGTGCCAGCAGCTTAGGAGTGGCCACCATCTCTGGGGCCAACGTCCTGACTTTC	CASSLGVATISGANVLTF
.	TRBV6-4	TRBJ2-2	.	TGTGCCAGCAGTGAATCCGTTACCGGGGAGCTGTTTTTT	CASSESVTGELFF
TRBD1	TRBV28	TRBJ1-1	.	TGTGCCAGCAGTCCCCCGGGACAGGAAGCTTTCTTT	CASSPPGQEAFF
TRBD2	TRBV20-1	TRBJ2-2	.	TGCAGTGCTAGTAAGCGGGAGGGATACACCGGGGAGCTGTTTTTT	CSASKREGYTGELFF
.	TRBV28	TRBJ2-3	few	TGTGCCAGCAGCACAAGTCGCCGTTCGGATACGCAGTATTTT	CASSTSRRSDTQYF
TRBD1	TRBV20-1	TRBJ1-5	few	TGCAGTGCTAAACCACAGGGGGCTTTAGATCAGCCCCAGCATTTT	CSAKPQGALDQPQHF
TRBD2	TRBV20-1	TRBJ2-1	.	TGCAGTGCGAGAGGGACTAGCGGGAGCAATGAGCAGTTCTTC	CSARGTSGSNEQFF
TRBD2	TRBV20-1	TRBJ2-7	few	TGCAGTGCCCCGAGATCTCTAGCGGGAGTAAGAGGAGAGCAGTACTTC	CSAPRSLAGVRGEQYF
.	TRBV7-2	TRBJ2-2	.	TGTGCCAGCAGCTTGGGTGGGAGACGGTCCGGGGAGCTGTTTTTT	CASSLGGRRSGELFF
.	TRBV6-2/TRBV6-3	TRBJ2-7	.	TGTGCCAGCAGTTCGGGACGTCGCTACGAGCAGTACTTC	CASSSGRRYEQYF